This T cell receptor (beta chain) was captured by sequencing in a study of metastatic and nonmetastatic thyroid tumors. About the study: Malignant thyroid and benign thyroid patients provided blood and tumor or nodule tissue whose repertoires were compared. Whole-study results and caveats: In both blood and tumor samples, TCR beta diversity was reported significantly higher for malignant than benign nodules.

CDR1 and CDR2 (germline): MDHEN, SYDVKM. The ends were cut back, 3 bases at V and 5 bases at J, with 10 bases in the middle. CDR3 length equals 13 residues. Thyroid surgery was performed in patients who had received no treatment beforehand. At least ten counts were recorded for this clone. What it binds is not known. Using MiXCR, TCRdb reanalyzed the PCR reads. This sample has tens of thousands of clones, with less than 20% found just once. The chain combines TRBV28 with TRBJ1-1; D unresolved. Source material: blood. This TCR was sampled from a female donor with papillary thyroid cancer or a benign thyroid nodule (not recorded which). Some clones in this sample may be carry-over from other donors' samples. The chain's CDR3 is CASSLRSWTEAFF. The CDR3 region has the DNA TGTGCCAGCAGTTTGAGGAGCTGGACTGAAGCTTTCTTT.